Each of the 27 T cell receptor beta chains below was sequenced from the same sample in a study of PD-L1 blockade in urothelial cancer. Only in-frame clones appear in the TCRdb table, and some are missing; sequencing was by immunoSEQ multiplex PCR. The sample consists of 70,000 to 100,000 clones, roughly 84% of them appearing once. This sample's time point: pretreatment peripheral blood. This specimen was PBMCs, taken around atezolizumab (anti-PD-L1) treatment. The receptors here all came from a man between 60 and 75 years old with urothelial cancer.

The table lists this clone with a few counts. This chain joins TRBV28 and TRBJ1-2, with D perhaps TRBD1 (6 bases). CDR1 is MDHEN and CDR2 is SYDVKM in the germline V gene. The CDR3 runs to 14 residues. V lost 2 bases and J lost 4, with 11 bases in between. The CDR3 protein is CASSLGGAGYGYTF. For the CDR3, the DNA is TGTGCCAGCAGTTTAGGGGGGGCAGGCTATGGCTACACCTTC.

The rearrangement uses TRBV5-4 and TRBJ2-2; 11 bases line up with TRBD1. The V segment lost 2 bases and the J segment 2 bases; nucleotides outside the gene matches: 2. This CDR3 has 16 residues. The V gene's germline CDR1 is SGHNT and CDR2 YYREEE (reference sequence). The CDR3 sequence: CASSFRTGGNTGELFF. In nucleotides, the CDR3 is TGTGCCAGCAGCTTCCGGACAGGGGGCAACACCGGGGAGCTGTTTTTT.

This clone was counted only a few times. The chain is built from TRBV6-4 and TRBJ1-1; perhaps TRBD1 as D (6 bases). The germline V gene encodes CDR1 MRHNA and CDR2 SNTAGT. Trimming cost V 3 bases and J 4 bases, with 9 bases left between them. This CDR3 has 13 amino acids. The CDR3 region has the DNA TGTGCCAGCAGTGATCAAGGGGGCACTGAAGCTTTCTTT. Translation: CASSDQGGTEAFF.

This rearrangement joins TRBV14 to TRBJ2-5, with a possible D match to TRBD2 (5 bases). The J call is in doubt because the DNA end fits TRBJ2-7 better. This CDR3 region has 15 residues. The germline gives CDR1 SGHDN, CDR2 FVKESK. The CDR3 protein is CASSRGTGIRYEQYF. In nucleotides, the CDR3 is TGTGCCAGCAGCCGTGGAACGGGAATTAGGTACGAGCAGTACTTC.

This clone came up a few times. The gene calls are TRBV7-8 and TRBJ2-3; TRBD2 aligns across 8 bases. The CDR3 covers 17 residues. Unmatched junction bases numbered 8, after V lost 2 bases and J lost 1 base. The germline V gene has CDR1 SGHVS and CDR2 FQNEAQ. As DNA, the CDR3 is TGTGCCAGCAGCTTAAGCGGACTAGCATATGGCACAGATACGCAGTATTTT. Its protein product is CASSLSGLAYGTDTQYF.

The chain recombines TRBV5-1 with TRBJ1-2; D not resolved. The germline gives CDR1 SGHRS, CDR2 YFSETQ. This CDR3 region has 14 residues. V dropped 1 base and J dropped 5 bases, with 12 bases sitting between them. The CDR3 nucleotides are TGCGCCAGCAGCTTGAAGGGAGAAGAATATGGCTACACCTTC. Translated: CASSLKGEEYGYTF.

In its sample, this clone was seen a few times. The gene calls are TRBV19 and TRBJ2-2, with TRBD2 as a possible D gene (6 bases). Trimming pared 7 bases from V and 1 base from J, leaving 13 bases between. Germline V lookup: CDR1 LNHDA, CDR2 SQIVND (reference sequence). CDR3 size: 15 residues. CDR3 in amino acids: CASNSGDLNTGELFF. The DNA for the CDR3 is TGTGCCAGTAATTCGGGGGATTTGAACACCGGGGAGCTGTTTTTT.

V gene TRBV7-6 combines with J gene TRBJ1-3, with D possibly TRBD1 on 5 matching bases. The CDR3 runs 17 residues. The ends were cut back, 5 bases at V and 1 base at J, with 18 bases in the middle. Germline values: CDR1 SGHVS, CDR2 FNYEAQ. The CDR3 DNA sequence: TGTGCCAGCAGCGGATATTGGCAGGGTAATTCTGGAAACACCATATATTTT. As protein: CASSGYWQGNSGNTIYF.

This CDR3 reads CASSQGQGAYEQYF. The CDR3 DNA is TGTGCCAGCAGCCAAGGACAGGGGGCCTACGAGCAGTACTTC. The chain couples TRBV4-2 to TRBJ2-7; 9 bases map to TRBD1. Looked up from germline, CDR1 is LGHNA and CDR2 is YNFKEQ. J lost 2 bases, V lost 1 base, and 0 bases had no gene match. The CDR3 totals 14 residues.

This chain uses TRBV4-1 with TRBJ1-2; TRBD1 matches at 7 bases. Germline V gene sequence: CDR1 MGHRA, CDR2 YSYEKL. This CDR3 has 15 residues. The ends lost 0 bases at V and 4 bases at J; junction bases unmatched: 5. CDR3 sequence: CASSQEWDRFYGYTF. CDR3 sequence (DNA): TGCGCCAGCAGCCAAGAATGGGACAGATTCTATGGCTACACCTTC.

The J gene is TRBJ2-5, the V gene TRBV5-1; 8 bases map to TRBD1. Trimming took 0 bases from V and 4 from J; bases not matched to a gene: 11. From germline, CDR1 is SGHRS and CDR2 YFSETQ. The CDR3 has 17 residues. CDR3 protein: CASSLVPQGQARETQYF. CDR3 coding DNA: TGCGCCAGCAGCTTGGTACCACAGGGACAGGCTCGAGAGACCCAGTACTTC.

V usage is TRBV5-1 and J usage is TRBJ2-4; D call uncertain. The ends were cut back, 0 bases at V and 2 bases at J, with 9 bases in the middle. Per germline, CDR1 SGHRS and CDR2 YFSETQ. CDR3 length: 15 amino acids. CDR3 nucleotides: TGCGCCAGCAGCTTGGCAGTAACCTCCAAAAACATTCAGTACTTC. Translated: CASSLAVTSKNIQYF.

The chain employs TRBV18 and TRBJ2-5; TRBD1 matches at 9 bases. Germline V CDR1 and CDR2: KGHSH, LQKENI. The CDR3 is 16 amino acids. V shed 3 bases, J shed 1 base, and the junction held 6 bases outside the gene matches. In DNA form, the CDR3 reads TGTGCCAGCTCACCTACCGGGACAGGGACCCAAGAGACCCAGTACTTC. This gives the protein CASSPTGTGTQETQYF.

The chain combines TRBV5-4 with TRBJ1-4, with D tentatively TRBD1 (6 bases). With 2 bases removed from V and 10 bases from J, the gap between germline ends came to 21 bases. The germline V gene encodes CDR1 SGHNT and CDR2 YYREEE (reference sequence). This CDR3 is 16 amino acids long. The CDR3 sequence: CASSFPGGGPQGKLFF. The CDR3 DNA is TGTGCCAGCAGCTTTCCCGGCGGGGGCCCCCAGGGAAAACTGTTTTTT.

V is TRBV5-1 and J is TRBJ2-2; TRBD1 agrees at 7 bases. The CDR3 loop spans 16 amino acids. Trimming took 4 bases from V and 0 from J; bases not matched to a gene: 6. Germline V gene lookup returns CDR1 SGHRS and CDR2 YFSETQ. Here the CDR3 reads CASSTDGQANTGELFF. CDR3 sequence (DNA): TGCGCCAGCAGCACGGATGGACAGGCGAACACCGGGGAGCTGTTTTTT.

This chain's CDR3 is CASSGRGLESPYGYTF. In DNA form, the CDR3 reads TGCGCCAGCAGCGGCAGGGGCTTGGAATCCCCCTATGGCTACACCTTC. The chain couples TRBV5-1 to TRBJ1-2; D may be TRBD1 (6 bases). V was cut by 4 bases and J by 4 bases, with 20 bases left in between. The CDR3 contains 16 residues. CDR1 and CDR2 (germline): SGHRS, YFSETQ.

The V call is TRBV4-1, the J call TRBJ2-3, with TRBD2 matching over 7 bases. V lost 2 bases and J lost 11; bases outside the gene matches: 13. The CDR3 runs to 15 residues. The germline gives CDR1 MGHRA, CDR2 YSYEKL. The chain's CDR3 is CASSQPTTGRVGQYF. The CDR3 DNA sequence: TGCGCCAGCAGCCAACCTACGACGGGGAGGGTGGGGCAGTATTTT.

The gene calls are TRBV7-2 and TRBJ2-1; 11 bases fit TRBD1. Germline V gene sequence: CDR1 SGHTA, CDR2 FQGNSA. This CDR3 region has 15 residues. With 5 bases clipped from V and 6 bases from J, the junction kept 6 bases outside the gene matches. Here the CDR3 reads CASSPGQGAINEQFF. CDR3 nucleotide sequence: TGTGCCAGCAGCCCCGGACAGGGGGCCATCAATGAGCAGTTCTTC.

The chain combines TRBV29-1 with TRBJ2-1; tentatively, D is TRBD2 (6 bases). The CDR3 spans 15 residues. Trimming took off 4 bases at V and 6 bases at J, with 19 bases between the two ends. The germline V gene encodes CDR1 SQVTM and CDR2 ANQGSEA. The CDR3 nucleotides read TGCAGCGTTGGGGGTACGGGAGAAGGCTTCAATGAGCAGTTCTTC. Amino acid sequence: CSVGGTGEGFNEQFF.

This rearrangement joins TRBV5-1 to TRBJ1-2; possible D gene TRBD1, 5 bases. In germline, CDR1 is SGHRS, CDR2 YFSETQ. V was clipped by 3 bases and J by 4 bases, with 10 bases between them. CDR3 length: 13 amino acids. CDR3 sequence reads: CASSWTPGYGYTF. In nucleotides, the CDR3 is TGCGCCAGCAGCTGGACACCAGGCTATGGCTACACCTTC.

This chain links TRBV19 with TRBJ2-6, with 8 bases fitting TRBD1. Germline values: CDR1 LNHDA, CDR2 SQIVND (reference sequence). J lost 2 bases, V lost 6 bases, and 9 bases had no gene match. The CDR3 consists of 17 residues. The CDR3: CASSKGTGEAGANVLTF. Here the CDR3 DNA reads TGTGCCAGTAGCAAAGGGACAGGCGAGGCTGGGGCCAACGTCCTGACTTTC.

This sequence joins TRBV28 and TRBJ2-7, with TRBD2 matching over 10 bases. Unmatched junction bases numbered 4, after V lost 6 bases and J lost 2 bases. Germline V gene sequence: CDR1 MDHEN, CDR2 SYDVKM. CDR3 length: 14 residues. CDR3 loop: CASRESGRAYEQYF. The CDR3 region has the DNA TGTGCCAGCAGAGAAAGCGGGAGGGCCTACGAGCAGTACTTC.

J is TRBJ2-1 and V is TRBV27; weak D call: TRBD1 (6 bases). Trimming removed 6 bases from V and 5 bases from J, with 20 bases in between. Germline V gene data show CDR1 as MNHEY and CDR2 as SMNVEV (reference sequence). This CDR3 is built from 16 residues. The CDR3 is CASSLLGAPRDNEQFF. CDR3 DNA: TGTGCCAGCAGCTTGCTGGGGGCCCCCCGGGACAATGAGCAGTTCTTC.

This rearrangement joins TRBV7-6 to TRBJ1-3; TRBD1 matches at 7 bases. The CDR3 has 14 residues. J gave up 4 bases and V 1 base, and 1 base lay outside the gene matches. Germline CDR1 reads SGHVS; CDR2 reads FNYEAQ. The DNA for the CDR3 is TGTGCCAGCAGCTTAGGACAGGGCGGAAACACCATATATTTT. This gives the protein CASSLGQGGNTIYF.

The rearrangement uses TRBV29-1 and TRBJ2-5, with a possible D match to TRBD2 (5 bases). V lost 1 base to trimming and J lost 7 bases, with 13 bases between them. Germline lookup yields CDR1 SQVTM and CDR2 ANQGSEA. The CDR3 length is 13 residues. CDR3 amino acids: CSVEAPSHATQYF. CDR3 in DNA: TGCAGCGTTGAAGCCCCTAGCCATGCGACCCAGTACTTC.

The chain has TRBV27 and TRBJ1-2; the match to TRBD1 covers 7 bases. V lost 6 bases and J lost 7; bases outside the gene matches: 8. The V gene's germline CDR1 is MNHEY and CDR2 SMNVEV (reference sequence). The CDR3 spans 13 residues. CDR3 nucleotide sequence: TGTGCCAGCAGGAGAGAGGGGGCCGGTGGCTACACCTTC. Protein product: CASRREGAGGYTF.

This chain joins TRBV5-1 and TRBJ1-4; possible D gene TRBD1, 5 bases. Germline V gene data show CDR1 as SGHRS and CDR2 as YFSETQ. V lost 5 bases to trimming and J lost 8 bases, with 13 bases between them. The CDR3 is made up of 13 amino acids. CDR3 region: CASSPEGYEKLFF. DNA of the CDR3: TGCGCCAGCAGTCCGGAGGGGTACGAAAAACTGTTTTTT.